This T cell receptor (beta chain) was recovered during a study of cytomegalovirus exposure and HLA in healthy donors. The PCR made use of 60 Vbeta and 13 Jbeta primers. TCRdb keeps only in-frame clones here, not all; method: immunoSEQ multiplex PCR. The repertoire includes about 110,000 clones, about 59% of them detected once, and 3.8% sits in the top ten. From germline, CDR1 is SGDLS and CDR2 YYNGEE. CDR3 size: 16 residues. J gave up 2 bases and V 3 bases, and 4 bases lay outside the gene matches. This clonotype was obtained from a man aged 30 to 45 in good health and CMV-seropositive. Specimen: PBMCs. The rearrangement links TRBV9 to TRBJ1-4; 10 nucleotides line up with TRBD1. The CDR3 nucleotides read TGTGCCAGCAGCGATGGACAGGGGGGGACTAATGAAAAACTGTTTTTT. Translation: CASSDGQGGTNEKLFF. Filled out from reference TRBV9 and TRBJ1-4, the complete variable domain reads DSGVTQTPKHLITATGQRVTLRCSPRSGDLSVYWYQQSLDQGLQFLIQYYNGEERAKGNILERFSAQQFPDLHSELNLSSLELGDSALYFCASSDGQGGTNEKLFFGSGTQLSVL.